The source of this TCR beta chain is a study of OX40 agonist ivuxolimab in advanced cancers. Overall study context: The patients' treatment was ivuxolimab, an agonistic anti-OX40 (CD134) antibody. Each dose-escalation patient presented with hepatocellular carcinoma, melanoma, renal cell or head and neck cancer. Study observations and caveats: In the expanded peripheral T cells, antigen specificity was never determined. Dosing at 0.1 to 3.0 mg/kg was accompanied by clonal expansion of CD4+ and CD8+ blood T cells by week 6.

The CDR3 runs 16 residues. Trimming removed 0 bases at V and 4 bases at J, with 12 bases between. Germline V gene sequence: CDR1 MNHNS, CDR2 SASEGT. TCRdb's table, derived via immunoSEQ multiplex PCR, lists solely in-frame clones and lacks some. Here the sample spans tens of thousands of clones, around 78% being singletons. Concerning this clone: What it recognizes is unknown.

The sample was CD4+ or CD8+ T cells sorted from blood, taken in a trial of the OX40 agonist ivuxolimab. The receptor was derived from an adult with an advanced solid tumor such as melanoma, head and neck, liver or kidney cancer. This sequence joins TRBV6-1 and TRBJ1-4; possible D gene TRBD1, 5 bases. CDR3 sequence reads: CASSEAAGQNNEKLFF. For the CDR3, the DNA is TGTGCCAGCAGTGAAGCCGCAGGACAAAATAATGAAAAACTGTTTTTT.